The entry below gives a single TCR beta chain sequence along with its context. This clonotype came up many times. The antigen this receptor binds is unknown. No much larger clone is present one base from it, and per-base qualities are unavailable. The sample's time point label is to be understood as: persistent/refractory GD, antithyroid drugs over 5 years with positive TRAb. For both TCR sequencing and RNA sequencing, RNA was extracted from PBMCs in TRIzol. The diagnosis of Graves' disease followed American Thyroid Association guidelines. Patients were recruited from an endocrinology department in Xi'an, China. From each patient, about 9 milliliters of peripheral blood was collected into an EDTA anticoagulant tube. Ficoll Paque Plus density gradient separation was used to isolate PBMCs, and no further T cell sorting was performed. RNA quality was checked with an Agilent 2100 Bioanalyzer and agarose gel, and concentration with a NanoDrop 2000.

The library was built by means of multiplex PCR. Sequenced using an Illumina HiSeq 4000. CDR3 regions were amplified by Arm-PCR with iRepertoire HTBI primers to construct TCR beta libraries. Gel purification was performed on PCR products prior to sequencing. From the authors' description of their analysis: Gene usage analysis of CDR3 amino acid clonotypes relied on the approximately 60 TRBV and 13 to 15 TRBJ segments identified across samples. COPE and FqMerger were used to merge the filtered high-quality paired reads into contigs. BLAST was used to align contigs to IMGT TRBV, TRBD and TRBJ reference genes, with CDR3 defined following IMGT. Highly expanded clones were defined as clonotypes with a frequency above 0.1%. Shannon entropy was used to measure repertoire diversity, and the Gini coefficient was used to measure V-J evenness. Clonotypes shared by more than one individual were considered public. TCRdb passed the public sequencing reads through fastp at Q25 and MiXCR, retaining productive beta sequences. Each entry merges the rows of one CDR3 protein and shows their most common DNA and genes. The V and J calls come from TCRdb's annotation, not from the publication. The sample records fewer than 600,000 distinct CDR3 sequences, under 25% of which are singletons. The top ten constitute around 12% of the sample.

These data are taken from a study of regulatory T cells in long-lasting Graves disease (dated by TCRdb to about 2021). Turning to the overall study: Persistent Graves' disease meant more than 5 years of antithyroid drug treatment with TSH receptor autoantibodies that stayed positive. Antithyroid drugs had been taken for 8.5 to 12 years on average by persistent Graves' disease patients in the clinical cohort. A total of about 33 samples underwent TCR sequencing, from about 13 patients with persistent Graves' disease and some 20 patients with newly diagnosed Graves' disease. The study was registered as a clinical trial and conducted in China. This study used TCR sequencing and RNA sequencing of peripheral blood to compare persistent Graves' disease patients against newly diagnosed Graves' disease patients.

The V end loses 1 base and the J end loses 3 bases, and a stretch of 7 bases separates them. The CDR3 contains 13 residues, cysteine and phenylalanine counted. The entry retains the CDR3 DNA only, 39 bases that are in frame from base 1. CDR1 and CDR2, per the germline V gene, are SGDLS and YYNGEE. What the work shows at the level of the full study, not this receptor alone: A larger number of public clonotypes was shared among persistent patients (more than 2,500) than among newly diagnosed patients (roughly 980). Sequencing and analysis were limited to the TCR beta chain. Persistent disease showed preferential use of TRBV28, TRBJ1-2 and TRBJ2-5, whereas newly diagnosed disease favored TRBV20-1 and TRBJ2-1. Compared with newly diagnosed patients, persistent Graves' disease patients had lower TCR Shannon entropy and fewer highly expanded clones, which suggests clonal expansion. Peripheral blood alone was examined, since thyroid tissue, which constituted the primary lesion, could not be accessed. The authors noted that the small sample size was a limitation that may lower accuracy.

This sequence uses TRBV9 and TRBJ2-5; TRBD1 is possibly the D segment (5 matching bases). The source was peripheral blood mononuclear cells (PBMCs), collected when the disease was refractory, from a patient treated with antithyroid drugs. This sequence was found in a female donor with Graves disease. The DNA sequence is as follows: TGTGCCAGCAGCGTACAGGGTGAAGAGACCCAGTACTTC. It specifies CASSVQGEETQYF. With the rest looked up from the reference TRBV9 and TRBJ2-5 genes rather than sequenced, the full variable domain is DSGVTQTPKHLITATGQRVTLRCSPRSGDLSVYWYQQSLDQGLQFLIQYYNGEERAKGNILERFSAQQFPDLHSELNLSSLELGDSALYFCASSVQGEETQYFGPGTRLLVL.